These T cell receptor beta chains were read from a single sample in a study of beta chain features in type 1 diabetes. Data came from immunoSEQ multiplex PCR; TCRdb stores just in-frame clones and leaves some out. This table holds 240,000 or so clones, around a quarter found once. Sequenced sample: central memory CD4+ T cells from blood. These TCRs come from a young man in good health. Each CDR3 is given with its conserved first and last residue. The D gene is left open where the match is weak. Clone size is shown for a subset of rows, as once, few, many or a class of expanded clone.

>TRBV7-2|.|.|TRBJ2-1
TGTGCCAGCAGCTTAGATACGGGTGGCCCGAGGGGTGAGCAGTTCTTC
CASSLDTGGPRGEQFF
>TRBV2|.|many|TRBJ2-7
TGTGCCAGCAAAGGGGAGACGGACGAGCAGTACTTC
CASKGETDEQYF
>TRBV7-2|TRBD1|.|TRBJ2-5
TGTGCCAGCAGCTGGGGACAGGGGGCCCAGTACTTC
CASSWGQGAQYF
>TRBV7-8|.|few|TRBJ2-3
TGTGCCAGCAGCTGGACCCTTCAACAGGGAGATACGCAGTATTTT
CASSWTLQQGDTQYF
>TRBV7-9|.|.|TRBJ1-1
TGTGCCAGCAGCTCGCAGGTCGGGACTGAAGCTTTCTTT
CASSSQVGTEAFF
>TRBV4-2|.|few|TRBJ1-3
TGTGCCAGCAGCCCAGCAGGGGATCAGAGAAACACCATATATTTT
CASSPAGDQRNTIYF
>TRBV6-6|.|few|TRBJ2-5
TGTGCCAGCAGAGTCCCTACAGGGACCCCAGAGACCCAGTACTTC
CASRVPTGTPETQYF
>TRBV7-2|TRBD2|.|TRBJ2-5
TGTGCCAGCATGAGGTCTAGCGGTAGAGAGACCCAGTACTTC
CASMRSSGRETQYF
>TRBV5-1|.|.|TRBJ2-7
TGCGCCAGCAGCTACTTGATGGGATCAACCTACGAGCAGTACTTC
CASSYLMGSTYEQYF
>TRBV2|TRBD1|.|TRBJ1-5
TGTGCCAGCAGTGAATGGACAGGGGAGCAGCCCCAGCATTTT
CASSEWTGEQPQHF
>TRBV5-5|.|.|TRBJ2-3
TGTGCCAGCAGCTTGGGATCGGGATCAGATACGCAGTATTTT
CASSLGSGSDTQYF
>TRBV28|TRBD1|.|TRBJ2-7
TGTGCCAGCAGACTCAGGGGGTCCTACGAGCAGTACTTC
CASRLRGSYEQYF
>TRBV4-3|.|.|TRBJ2-3
TGCGCCAGCAGCCAAGACGGGGGCACAGATACGCAGTATTTT
CASSQDGGTDTQYF
>TRBV2|.|.|TRBJ2-1
TGTGCCAGCAGGGGCCAGGGGACGGGACGGATCTACAATGAGCAGTTCTTC
CASRGQGTGRIYNEQFF
>TRBV19|.|.|TRBJ1-1
TGTGCCAGTAGTACATCACAGGTCTCCTCGAACACTGAAGCTTTCTTT
CASSTSQVSSNTEAFF
>TRBV30|TRBD1|few|TRBJ2-5
TGTGCCTGGAGTGTCGGGACAGGGTCTCAAGAGACCCAGTACTTC
CAWSVGTGSQETQYF
>TRBV30|.|few|TRBJ2-2
TGTGCCTGGAGTGTAAGATGGACCGGGGAGCTGTTTTTT
CAWSVRWTGELFF
>TRBV18|.|few|TRBJ2-5
TGTGCCAGCTCGCTTTTGTCCGAAGAGACCCAGTACTTC
CASSLLSEETQYF
>TRBV7-9|.|.|TRBJ2-7
TGTGCCAGCAGCTTGGGGGCCTACGAGCAGTACTTC
CASSLGAYEQYF
>TRBV7-2|TRBD2|few|TRBJ2-5
TGTGCCGGGTCCCCCACGGGAGGGAAAGAGACCCAGTACTTC
CAGSPTGGKETQYF
>TRBV7-9|TRBD2|.|TRBJ2-7
TGTGCCAGCAGCTTTGGACTAGCGGGAGACGAGCAGTACTTC
CASSFGLAGDEQYF
>TRBV28|.|few|TRBJ1-1
TGTGCCAGCAGTTTCGGCAGTGCTGGGGACACTGAAGCTTTCTTT
CASSFGSAGDTEAFF
>TRBV4-1|TRBD1|.|TRBJ2-3
TGCGCCAGCAGCCAAGCGCCGGGACAGGGGTCAGATACGCAGTATTTT
CASSQAPGQGSDTQYF
>TRBV5-6|.|.|TRBJ2-2
TGTGCCAGCAGCTTCCCGACAGGCTCTCAAGGGGAGCTGTTTTTT
CASSFPTGSQGELFF
>TRBV10-3|.|many|TRBJ2-3
TGTGCCATCAGGGACACAATCGCAGATACGCAGTATTTT
CAIRDTIADTQYF
>TRBV5-1|.|.|TRBJ1-2
TGCGCCAGCAGCTTGGACGGCGACTATGGCTACACCTTC
CASSLDGDYGYTF
>TRBV9|.|.|TRBJ2-5
TGTGCCAGCAGCCCGCGACTGGGTCCAGAGACCCAGTACTTC
CASSPRLGPETQYF
>TRBV6-5|.|.|TRBJ1-2
TGTGCCTCCGCCGGGGCAGAATATGGCTACACCTTC
CASAGAEYGYTF
>TRBV7-9|.|few|TRBJ2-7
TGTGCCAGCAGCTCTCTGAAAGGGTTCAACGAGCAGTACTTC
CASSSLKGFNEQYF
>TRBV20-1|.|.|TRBJ2-2
TGCAGTGACAGAAGCGGGGAGCTGTTTTTT
CSDRSGELFF